This T cell receptor (beta chain) was retrieved from a study of post-analysis software for immune sequencing data. Study-level information: Patients with relapsing-remitting, secondary progressive and progressive-relapsing multiple sclerosis courses were all represented.

J lost 4 bases, V lost 3 bases, and 6 bases had no gene match. Germline-derived CDR1 and CDR2 are DFQATT and SNEGSKA (reference sequence). The CDR3 length is 15 residues. Notes on the study in general: When patients were compared with controls, 4 or 5 TRBV segments were more frequent, TRBV5-6, TRBV5-1 and TRBV20-1 among them. People with multiple sclerosis had a significantly lower normalized Chao1 diversity than controls did.

Unique-molecular-identifier-tagged TCR beta cDNA libraries were used. TCRdb passed the PCR reads through MiXCR, listing each CDR3 protein once. The sample yields about 260,000 distinct CDR3 sequences, less than 40% seen once. This clonotype was found many times. No antigen is known for it. This clonotype was obtained from a girl aged 10 to 17 with multiple sclerosis. Sequencing was carried out using blood. The gene calls are TRBV20-1 and TRBJ2-6; 7 nucleotides align to TRBD1. The CDR3 loop reads CSARPGGEGANVLTF. The CDR3 DNA reads TGCAGTGCTAGGCCAGGGGGAGAAGGGGCCAACGTCCTGACTTTC.